The 21 T cell receptor beta chains presented below share a single source sample, sequenced in a study of blood T cell repertoires in COVID-19. This table comes from immunoSEQ multiplex PCR, and its TCRdb copy is limited to in-frame clones, with some not included. Among 90,000 to 95,000 clones listed, about 91% were seen once. The sample taken for sequencing was peripheral blood. The receptors originated from a woman in her sixties or seventies with acute or convalescent COVID-19.

The gene calls are TRBV28 and TRBJ2-7; 11 bases line up with TRBD1. Trimming at V came to 1 base and at J to 3 bases, leaving 5 bases not matched to a gene. The germline V gene encodes CDR1 MDHEN and CDR2 SYDVKM. There are 16 residues in the CDR3. CDR3 DNA: TGTGCCAGCAGTTTATCCCCCGGGACAGGGGGCTACGAGCAGTACTTC. Translating it yields CASSLSPGTGGYEQYF.

V is TRBV5-4 and J is TRBJ1-1; D not resolved. Germline V gives CDR1 SGHNT, CDR2 YYREEE (reference sequence). The V gene lost 4 bases and the J gene lost 0 bases, with 13 bases spanning the gap. This CDR3 region has 15 residues. For the CDR3, the DNA is TGTGCCAGCAGCCTCCCCGGGGTGTTGAACACTGAAGCTTTCTTT. It codes for CASSLPGVLNTEAFF. The complete variable domain, with remaining parts taken from reference TRBV5-4 and TRBJ1-1, reads ETGVTQSPTHLIKTRGQQVTLRCSSQSGHNTVSWYQQALGQGPQFIFQYYREEENGRGNFPPRFSGLQFPNYSSELNVNALELDDSALYLCASSLPGVLNTEAFFGQGTRLTVV.

This sequence joins TRBV19 and TRBJ2-1; TRBD2 matches 9 bases. The CDR3 contains 15 residues. Germline assignment: CDR1 LNHDA and CDR2 SQIVND (reference sequence). Trimming took 3 bases from V and 4 from J; bases not matched to a gene: 4. Here the CDR3 reads CASSMSSGTYNEQFF. CDR3 nucleotide sequence: TGTGCCAGTAGTATGTCTAGCGGGACTTACAATGAGCAGTTCTTC.

The V call is TRBV2, the J call TRBJ1-1, with D unclear. CDR1 and CDR2 from the germline V gene are SNHLY and FYNNEI. CDR3 size: 13 residues. The ends were cut back, 3 bases at V and 5 bases at J, with 10 bases in the middle. CDR3 bases: TGTGCCAGCAGTGACAGGAGGAATACTGAAGCTTTCTTT. Translation gives CASSDRRNTEAFF. The full variable domain, in which reference TRBV2 and TRBJ1-1 provide the parts outside the CDR3, is EPEVTQTPSHQVTQMGQEVILRCVPISNHLYFYWYRQILGQKVEFLVSFYNNEISEKSEIFDDQFSVERPDGSNFTLKIRSTKLEDSAMYFCASSDRRNTEAFFGQGTRLTVV.

This sequence joins TRBV9 and TRBJ2-7, with TRBD1 identical over 7 bases. Germline loops: CDR1 SGDLS, CDR2 YYNGEE. This CDR3 spans 13 amino acids. The V and J ends lost 1 base and 9 bases, in that order; junction bases with no gene match: 7. The CDR3 nucleotides are TGTGCCAGCAGCGTATTCGGTCAGGGGGTGCAGTACTTC. It encodes CASSVFGQGVQYF.

The chain joins TRBV2 to TRBJ1-4; D possibly corresponds to TRBD1 (6 bases). Germline loops: CDR1 SNHLY, CDR2 FYNNEI. The length of the CDR3 is 14 residues. Trimming left V 5 bases short and J 4 bases short, with 11 bases between. The CDR3 loop reads CASSRGGLNEKLFF. CDR3 sequence (DNA): TGTGCCAGCAGTCGGGGGGGCCTTAATGAAAAACTGTTTTTT. Supplemented by reference TRBV2 and TRBJ1-4, the full variable domain reads EPEVTQTPSHQVTQMGQEVILRCVPISNHLYFYWYRQILGQKVEFLVSFYNNEISEKSEIFDDQFSVERPDGSNFTLKIRSTKLEDSAMYFCASSRGGLNEKLFFGSGTQLSVL.

The chain joins TRBV7-8 to TRBJ2-1, with TRBD2 matching 10 bases. Trimming removed 8 bases from V and 9 bases from J; junction bases left unmatched: 25. CDR3 length: 19 amino acids. Germline CDR1 reads SGHVS; CDR2 reads FQNEAQ. The CDR3 DNA is TGTGCCAGCTATCCCTTAGCGGGAGGAATCTGGGCCGGGGGGGGTGAGCAGTTCTTC. Amino acids: CASYPLAGGIWAGGGEQFF.

The J gene is TRBJ2-5, the V gene TRBV2; TRBD2 matches 9 bases. Germline V CDR1 and CDR2: SNHLY, FYNNEI. The CDR3 is 14 residues long. V was pared by 4 bases and J by 6 bases, with 6 bases of the junction left unmatched. The DNA of the CDR3 is TGTGCCAGCAGTGTAGCGGGAGCCCGCCAGACCCAGTACTTC. Translation: CASSVAGARQTQYF.

The V call is TRBV27, the J call TRBJ2-3, with 8 nucleotides matching TRBD1. The CDR3 is 13 residues long. V lost 4 bases to trimming and J lost 7 bases; unmatched junction nucleotides: 4. The V gene's germline CDR1 is MNHEY and CDR2 SMNVEV (reference sequence). The CDR3, as DNA: TGTGCCAGCAGTTCGCAGGGGGCTAATACGCAGTATTTT. Protein: CASSSQGANTQYF.

The genes are TRBV2 and TRBJ1-1; D gene unclear. The CDR3 is made up of 12 amino acids. V lost 2 bases and J 1 base, leaving 2 bases between the germline ends. Germline CDR1 and CDR2: SNHLY and FYNNEI. In DNA form, the CDR3 reads TGTGCCAGCAGTGAACAGAACACTGAAGCTTTCTTT. This gives the protein CASSEQNTEAFF.

V and J are TRBV6-5 and TRBJ2-3, with 7 bases fitting TRBD1. The germline CDR1 and CDR2 sequences are MNHEY and SVGAGI. The CDR3 covers 13 residues. J lost 3 bases, V lost 9 bases, and 6 bases had no gene match. The CDR3 region has the DNA TGTGCCAGTAGACAGGGTACGACAGATACGCAGTATTTT. Translation: CASRQGTTDTQYF.

The chain is built from TRBV12-3 or TRBV12-4 and TRBJ1-2; D is ambiguous. V was pared by 3 bases and J by 7 bases, with 9 bases between. The CDR3 runs 12 residues. In DNA form, the CDR3 reads TGTGCCAGCAGTTTTAGGTCAGGTGGCTACACCTTC. As protein: CASSFRSGGYTF.

The chain recombines TRBV7-3 with TRBJ2-1; TRBD1 matches at 9 bases. The CDR3 length is 16 residues. Germline V gene data show CDR1 as SGHTA and CDR2 as FQGTGA. The J segment lost 4 bases and the V segment lost 4 bases, leaving 8 bases of the junction unmatched. CDR3 bases: TGTGCCAGCAGCTCAGAACCGGGACAGGGTTACAATGAGCAGTTCTTC. It specifies CASSSEPGQGYNEQFF.

The V and J genes are TRBV4-1 and TRBJ1-2; D unclear. This CDR3 comprises 15 residues. V was trimmed by 1 base and J by 2 bases, leaving 11 bases between them. Germline CDR1 MGHRA, CDR2 YSYEKL. The CDR3 nucleotides read TGCGCCAGCAGCCAAGCTCCAGGAAAGAACTATGGCTACACCTTC. Translated: CASSQAPGKNYGYTF.

The chain carries TRBV27 and TRBJ2-7, with a weak D call TRBD2 (5 bases). The V gene lost 2 bases and the J gene lost 1 base, with 9 bases spanning the gap. The CDR3 totals 14 residues. CDR1 is MNHEY and CDR2 is SMNVEV in the germline V gene (reference sequence). In nucleotides, the CDR3 is TGTGCCAGCAGTTTAGTGGACTCATCCTACGAGCAGTACTTC. As protein: CASSLVDSSYEQYF.

This chain joins TRBV5-4 and TRBJ1-6; D is unclear. The CDR3 totals 17 residues. V shed 4 bases and J shed 0 bases, with 14 bases lying between them. CDR1 SGHNT and CDR2 YYREEE come from the germline V gene (reference sequence). The CDR3 is CASSIDMPSSYNSPLHF. DNA for the CDR3: TGTGCCAGCAGCATCGACATGCCGAGCTCCTATAATTCACCCCTCCACTTT.

The chain carries TRBV6-1 and TRBJ2-1; D is possibly TRBD2 (6 bases). V was shortened by 2 bases and J by 9 bases, with 17 bases between the two germline ends. This CDR3 is 15 amino acids long. Germline V CDR1 and CDR2: MNHNS, SASEGT. CDR3 in DNA: TGTGCCAGCAGTGAAAGGTGGCGGGAAGCCGGTGAGCAGTTCTTC. Its translation: CASSERWREAGEQFF.

This clone was counted only a few times. The chain has TRBV9 and TRBJ1-1; the D gene is possibly TRBD1 (6 bases). CDR3 size: 14 residues. Between the trimmed V and J ends, which lost 4 bases and 0 bases, there was a span of 10 bases. The germline V gene encodes CDR1 SGDLS and CDR2 YYNGEE. The CDR3, as DNA: TGTGCCAGCAGCAGCGAGGGGGTGAACACTGAAGCTTTCTTT. It codes for CASSSEGVNTEAFF.

The rearrangement uses TRBV30 and TRBJ1-1; TRBD1 might be the D (5 bases). This CDR3 comprises 20 residues. CDR1 and CDR2 (germline): GTSNPN, SVGIG (reference sequence). V was trimmed by 0 bases and J by 6 bases, leaving 32 bases between them. The chain's CDR3 is CAWSVLGSGGVFSSRAEAFF. In DNA form, the CDR3 reads TGTGCCTGGAGTGTACTAGGGTCTGGAGGGGTATTCAGCAGCAGGGCTGAAGCTTTCTTT. The complete variable domain, with remaining parts taken from reference TRBV30 and TRBJ1-1, reads SQTIHQWPATLVQPVGSPLSLECTVEGTSNPNLYWYRQAAGRGLQLLFYSVGIGQISSEVPQNLSASRPQDRQFILSSKKLLLSDSGFYLCAWSVLGSGGVFSSRAEAFFGQGTRLTVV.

This clone was counted once. The chain has TRBV3-1 (or the pseudogene TRBV3-2) and TRBJ2-3; D is uncertain. This CDR3 has 13 amino acids. CDR1 is LGHDT and CDR2 is YNNKEL in the germline V gene (reference sequence). The V end lost 4 bases, the J end lost 2 bases, and 7 bases lay between the germline ends. CDR3 bases: TGTGCCAGCAGCCCGGTTAACACAGATACGCAGTATTTT. Its translation is CASSPVNTDTQYF.

This sequence joins TRBV5-1 and TRBJ1-1, with 9 positions matching TRBD1. After removal of 2 bases from V and 3 bases from J, the junction contained 5 bases not matched to a gene. Per the germline V gene, CDR1 is SGHRS and CDR2 is YFSETQ. This CDR3 spans 15 amino acids. CDR3 DNA sequence: TGCGCCAGCAGCTTAAACAGGGGGCAGCACACTGAAGCTTTCTTT. It codes for CASSLNRGQHTEAFF.